This TCR beta chain was recorded in a study of T cell changes during pregnancy in multiple sclerosis. Libraries were prepared by immunoSEQ multiplex PCR; TCRdb keeps only in-frame clonotypes and omits some of them. The table has more than 45,000 clones, 92% seen once; the top ten hold about 0.6%. Trimming removed 8 bases from V and 0 bases from J, with 6 bases in between. Germline CDR1 and CDR2: SGHTA and FQGTGA. The CDR3 has 12 residues. The specimen was CD4+ T cells from peripheral blood mononuclear cells, collected after pregnancy. The rearrangement links TRBV7-3 to TRBJ2-3; D may be TRBD1 (5 bases). The TCR was taken from a female donor with multiple sclerosis, enrolled in a pregnancy study. The CDR3 DNA follows: TGTGCCAGCGGGGCTAGCACAGATACGCAGTATTTT. This codes for CASGASTDTQYF.